This TCR beta chain was captured by sequencing in a study of T-cell reconstitution after alpha-beta-depleted transplantation in children. V lost 4 bases, J lost 5 bases, and 12 bases lay in between. Germline V gives CDR1 SGHDT, CDR2 YYEEEE. This CDR3 comprises 14 residues. TCRbeta library construction was performed incorporating unique molecular identifiers. TCRdb re-analysed the PCR reads in MiXCR, keeping a single row per CDR3 protein. The sample has about 270,000 distinct CDR3 sequences; about a tenth are singletons. The table lists this clonotype with a few counts. This chain connects TRBV5-6 to TRBJ1-4; a weak D match, TRBD1 (6 bases). The clonotype was recovered from a human donor who donated a stem cell graft to a child with SCID. This specimen consisted of PBMCs from the stem cell graft donor, obtained from the stem cell graft. CDR3 nucleotide sequence: TGTGCCAGCAGCCTGGGGGGCAGAAATGAAAAACTGTTTTTT. It encodes CASSLGGRNEKLFF.